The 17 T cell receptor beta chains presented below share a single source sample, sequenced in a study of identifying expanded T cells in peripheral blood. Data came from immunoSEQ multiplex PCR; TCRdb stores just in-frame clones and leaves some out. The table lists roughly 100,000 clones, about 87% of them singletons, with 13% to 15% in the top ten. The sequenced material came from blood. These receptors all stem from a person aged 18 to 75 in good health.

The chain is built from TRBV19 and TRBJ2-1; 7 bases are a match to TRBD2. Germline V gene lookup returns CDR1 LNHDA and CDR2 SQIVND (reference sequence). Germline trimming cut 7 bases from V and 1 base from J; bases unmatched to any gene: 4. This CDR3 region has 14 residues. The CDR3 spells CASNPGGSYNEQFF. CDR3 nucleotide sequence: TGTGCCAGTAACCCGGGGGGATCCTACAATGAGCAGTTCTTC.

CDR3 protein: CASSLYWEGNYEQYF. The CDR3 DNA is TGCGCCAGCAGCTTGTACTGGGAGGGAAACTACGAGCAGTACTTC. The chain joins TRBV5-1 to TRBJ2-7, with 7 nucleotides matching TRBD2. V trimming: 1 base; J trimming: 3 bases; junction bases outside the gene matches: 7. From germline, CDR1 is SGHRS and CDR2 YFSETQ. CDR3 size: 15 residues.

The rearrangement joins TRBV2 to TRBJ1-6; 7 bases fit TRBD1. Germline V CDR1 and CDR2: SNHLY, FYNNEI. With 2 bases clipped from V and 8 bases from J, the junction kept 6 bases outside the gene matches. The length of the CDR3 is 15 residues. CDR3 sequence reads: CASSENRGRDSPLHF. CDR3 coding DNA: TGTGCCAGCAGTGAAAACAGGGGAAGAGATTCACCCCTCCACTTT.

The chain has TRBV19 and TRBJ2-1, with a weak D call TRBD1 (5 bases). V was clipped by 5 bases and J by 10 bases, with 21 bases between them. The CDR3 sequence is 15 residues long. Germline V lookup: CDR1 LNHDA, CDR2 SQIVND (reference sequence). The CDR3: CASSGRPGRPPEQFF. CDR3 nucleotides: TGTGCCAGTAGTGGGCGGCCAGGGCGCCCCCCGGAGCAGTTCTTC.

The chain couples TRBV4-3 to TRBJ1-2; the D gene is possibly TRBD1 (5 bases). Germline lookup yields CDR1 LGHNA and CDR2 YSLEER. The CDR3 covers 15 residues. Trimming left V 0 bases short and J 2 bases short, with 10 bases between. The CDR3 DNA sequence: TGCGCCAGCAGCCAAGATGGCAGGGAGAACTATGGCTACACCTTC. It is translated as CASSQDGRENYGYTF.

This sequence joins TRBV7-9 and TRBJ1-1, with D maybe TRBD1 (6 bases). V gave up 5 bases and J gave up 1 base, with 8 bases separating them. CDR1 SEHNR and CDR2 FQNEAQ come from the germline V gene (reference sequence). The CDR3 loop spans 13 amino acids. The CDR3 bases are TGTGCCAGCAGCCCGACAGGGAACACTGAAGCTTTCTTT. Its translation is CASSPTGNTEAFF.

CDR3 sequence (DNA): TGTGCCAGCAGTTTACAGGGGAGCGTCTATGGCTACACCTTC. This gives the protein CASSLQGSVYGYTF. The rearrangement links TRBV6-1 to TRBJ1-2; 7 nucleotides agree with TRBD1. The J segment lost 4 bases and the V segment lost 5 bases, leaving 7 bases of the junction unmatched. Germline V gene data show CDR1 as MNHNS and CDR2 as SASEGT. The CDR3 is 14 amino acids.

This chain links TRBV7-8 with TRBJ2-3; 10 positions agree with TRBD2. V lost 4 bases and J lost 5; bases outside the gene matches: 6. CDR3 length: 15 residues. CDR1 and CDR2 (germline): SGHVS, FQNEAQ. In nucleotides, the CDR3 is TGTGCCAGCAGCTCCTACAGGACTAGCGGAGATACGCAGTATTTT. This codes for CASSSYRTSGDTQYF.

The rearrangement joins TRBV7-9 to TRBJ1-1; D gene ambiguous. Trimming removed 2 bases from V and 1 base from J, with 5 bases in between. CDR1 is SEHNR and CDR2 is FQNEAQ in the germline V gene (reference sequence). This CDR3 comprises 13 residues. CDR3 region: CASSLLENTEAFF. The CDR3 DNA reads TGTGCCAGCAGCTTACTGGAGAACACTGAAGCTTTCTTT.

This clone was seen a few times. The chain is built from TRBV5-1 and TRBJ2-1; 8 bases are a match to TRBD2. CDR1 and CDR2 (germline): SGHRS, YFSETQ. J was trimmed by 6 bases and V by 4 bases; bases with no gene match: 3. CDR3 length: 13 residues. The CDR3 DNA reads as TGCGCCAGCAGCATTACTAGCGGCAATGAGCAGTTCTTC. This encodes CASSITSGNEQFF.

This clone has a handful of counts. The CDR3 loop reads CASSRGDRGSPLHF. The DNA for the CDR3 is TGTGCCAGCAGCCGCGGGGACAGGGGTTCACCCCTCCACTTT. V is TRBV7-9 and J is TRBJ1-6; TRBD1 agrees at 10 bases. V was pared by 5 bases and J by 9 bases, with 4 bases of the junction left unmatched. This CDR3 contains 14 residues. The germline V gene has CDR1 SEHNR and CDR2 FQNEAQ (reference sequence).

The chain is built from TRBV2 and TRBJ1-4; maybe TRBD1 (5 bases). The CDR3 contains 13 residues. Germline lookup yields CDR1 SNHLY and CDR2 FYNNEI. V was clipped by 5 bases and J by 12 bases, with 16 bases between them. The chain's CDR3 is CASSLGLQWELFF. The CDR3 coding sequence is TGTGCCAGCAGTTTGGGACTGCAGTGGGAACTGTTTTTT.

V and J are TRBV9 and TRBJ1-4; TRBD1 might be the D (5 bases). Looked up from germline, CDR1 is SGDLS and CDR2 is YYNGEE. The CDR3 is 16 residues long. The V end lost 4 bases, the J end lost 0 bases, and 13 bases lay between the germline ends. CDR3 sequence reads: CASSPRQPATNEKLFF. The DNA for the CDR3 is TGTGCCAGCAGCCCCCGACAGCCGGCAACTAATGAAAAACTGTTTTTT.

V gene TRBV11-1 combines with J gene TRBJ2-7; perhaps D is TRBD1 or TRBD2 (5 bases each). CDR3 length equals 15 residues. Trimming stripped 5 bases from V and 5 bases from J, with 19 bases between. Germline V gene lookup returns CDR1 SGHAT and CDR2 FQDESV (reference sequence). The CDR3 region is CASSPPGRPIHEQYF. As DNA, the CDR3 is TGTGCCAGCAGCCCACCGGGACGCCCCATCCACGAGCAGTACTTC.

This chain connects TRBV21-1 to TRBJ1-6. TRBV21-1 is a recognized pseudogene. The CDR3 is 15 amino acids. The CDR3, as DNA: TGTGCCAGCAGCAAAATTATACGGGTCAATTCACCCCTCCACTTT. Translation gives CASSKIIRVNSPLHF.

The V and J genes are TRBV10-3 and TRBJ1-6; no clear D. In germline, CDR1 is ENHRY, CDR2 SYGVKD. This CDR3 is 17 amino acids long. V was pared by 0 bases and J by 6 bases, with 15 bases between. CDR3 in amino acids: CAISESEKATLNSPLHF. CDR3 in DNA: TGTGCCATCAGTGAGTCGGAAAAGGCCACTCTTAATTCACCCCTCCACTTT.

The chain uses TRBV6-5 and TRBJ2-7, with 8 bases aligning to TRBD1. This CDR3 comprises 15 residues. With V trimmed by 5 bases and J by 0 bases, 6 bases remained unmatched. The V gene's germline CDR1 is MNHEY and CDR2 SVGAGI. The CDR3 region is CASSPGQALSYEQYF. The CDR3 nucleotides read TGTGCCAGCAGTCCGGGACAGGCCCTCTCCTACGAGCAGTACTTC.